What follows are 22 T cell receptor beta chains derived from one specimen sequenced in a study of blood T cell repertoires in COVID-19. Some clones are missing from TCRdb's copy, which holds only in-frame ones; the method was immunoSEQ multiplex PCR. The sample includes more than 200,000 clones, more than 85% of them seen just once. The sequencing input was PBMCs or T cells enriched from blood (not recorded which). The receptor source for this set is a woman aged 45-60 years who had recovered from COVID-19.

This chain joins TRBV28 and TRBJ2-7; perhaps TRBD1 as D (5 bases). The CDR3 is 14 residues long. The V gene lost 3 bases and the J gene lost 6 bases, with 15 bases spanning the gap. The germline CDR1 and CDR2 sequences are MDHEN and SYDVKM. CDR3 nucleotide sequence: TGTGCCAGCAGTTTGGGATACAGGAAATCCGAGCAGTACTTC. Amino acid sequence: CASSLGYRKSEQYF.

The chain recombines TRBV19 with TRBJ1-1; unclear D gene. CDR1 is LNHDA and CDR2 is SQIVND in the germline V gene (reference sequence). V was shortened by 3 bases and J by 1 base, with 12 bases between the two germline ends. This CDR3 has 15 amino acids. The CDR3 sequence: CASSIPGGWNTEAFF. The CDR3, as DNA: TGTGCCAGTAGTATCCCGGGAGGGTGGAACACTGAAGCTTTCTTT.

The chain joins TRBV5-5 to TRBJ2-5, with D perhaps matching TRBD1 (5 bases). Germline V lookup: CDR1 SGHKS, CDR2 YYEKEE (reference sequence). The CDR3 has 14 residues. V was shortened by 1 base and J by 1 base, with 8 bases between the two germline ends. This CDR3 is CASSLFQGQETQYF. The CDR3 nucleotides are TGTGCCAGCAGCTTGTTTCAGGGCCAAGAGACCCAGTACTTC. The full variable domain, completed using reference TRBV5-5 and TRBJ2-5, is DAGVTQSPTHLIKTRGQQVTLRCSPISGHKSVSWYQQVLGQGPQFIFQYYEKEERGRGNFPDRFSARQFPNYSSELNVNALLLGDSALYLCASSLFQGQETQYFGPGTRLLVL.

The rearrangement links TRBV19 to TRBJ2-3; TRBD1 matches at 12 bases. The CDR3 length is 16 residues. V trimming: 5 bases; J trimming: 1 base; junction bases outside the gene matches: 4. Germline V gene lookup returns CDR1 LNHDA and CDR2 SQIVND (reference sequence). CDR3 in amino acids: CASSVGTGGGTDTQYF. In nucleotides, the CDR3 is TGTGCCAGTAGTGTTGGGACAGGGGGCGGCACAGATACGCAGTATTTT. The variable domain in full, completed from reference TRBV19 and TRBJ2-3, reads DGGITQSPKYLFRKEGQNVTLSCEQNLNHDAMYWYRQDPGQGLRLIYYSQIVNDFQKGDIAEGYSVSREKKESFPLTVTSAQKNPTAFYLCASSVGTGGGTDTQYFGPGTRLTVL.

This clone was recorded only once. The chain uses TRBV30 and TRBJ1-1; perhaps TRBD1 as D (6 bases). This CDR3 is 12 amino acids long. The V end was cut by 5 bases, the J end by 11 bases, with 18 bases between. In germline, CDR1 is GTSNPN, CDR2 SVGIG (reference sequence). CDR3: CAWAWGGVTAFF. DNA of the CDR3: TGTGCCTGGGCCTGGGGGGGCGTAACGGCTTTCTTT.

For this clone: The sample contains more than one DNA sequence encoding this CDR3. The chain combines TRBV3-1 (or the pseudogene TRBV3-2) with TRBJ1-2, with TRBD1 identical over 7 bases. This CDR3 has 13 residues. Germline CDR1 LGHDT, CDR2 YNNKEL (reference sequence). V shed 2 bases and J 3 bases; nucleotides not matched to a gene: 0. The CDR3 spells CASSQTGDYGYTF. CDR3 coding DNA: TGTGCCAGCAGCCAAACAGGGGACTATGGCTACACCTTC.

This rearrangement joins TRBV5-4 to TRBJ1-2; no clear D gene. The CDR3 sequence is 12 residues long. Trimming cost V 3 bases and J 8 bases, with 11 bases left between them. Per the germline V gene, CDR1 is SGHNT and CDR2 is YYREEE (reference sequence). The CDR3 sequence is CASSSSGRGYTF. For the CDR3, the DNA is TGTGCCAGCAGCTCTTCAGGCAGAGGCTACACCTTC.

J is TRBJ2-1 and V is TRBV28; the D gene is possibly TRBD2 (7 bases). The CDR3 extends over 15 amino acids. Germline values: CDR1 MDHEN, CDR2 SYDVKM. Trimming stripped 5 bases from V and 5 bases from J, with 16 bases between. The CDR3 loop is CASSALGGGHNEQFF. As DNA, the CDR3 is TGTGCCAGCAGTGCCTTAGGGGGGGGACACAATGAGCAGTTCTTC. Together with reference TRBV28 and TRBJ2-1, the CDR3 gives the full variable domain: DVKVTQSSRYLVKRTGEKVFLECVQDMDHENMFWYRQDPGLGLRLIYFSYDVKMKEKGDIPEGYSVSREKKERFSLILESASTNQTSMYLCASSALGGGHNEQFFGPGTRLTVL.

This sequence joins TRBV3-1 (or the pseudogene TRBV3-2) and TRBJ1-3; possible D gene TRBD1, 6 bases. CDR1 is LGHDT and CDR2 is YNNKEL in the germline V gene (reference sequence). The CDR3 length is 14 residues. The ends were cut back, 4 bases at V and 2 bases at J, with 9 bases in the middle. CDR3 bases: TGTGCCAGCAGCCCCAGGGGAGCTGGAAACACCATATATTTT. This codes for CASSPRGAGNTIYF.

The chain links TRBV4-3 to TRBJ1-4; TRBD1 matches at 7 bases. The CDR3 is 12 amino acids. Germline assignment: CDR1 LGHNA and CDR2 YSLEER. The junction had 5 bases not matched to a gene; V was cut back by 1 base and J by 15 bases. The CDR3 is CASSQGGQRMFF. In DNA, the CDR3 is TGCGCCAGCAGCCAAGGGGGACAGAGGATGTTTTTT.

The genes are TRBV5-1 and TRBJ2-7; possibly TRBD2 for D (5 bases). The CDR3 consists of 15 residues. In germline, CDR1 is SGHRS, CDR2 YFSETQ. V was trimmed by 0 bases and J by 4 bases, leaving 14 bases between them. The CDR3, as DNA: TGCGCCAGCAGCTTGGCCCGGGAATTGGGTTACGAGCAGTACTTC. Its translation: CASSLARELGYEQYF.

The chain employs TRBV9 and TRBJ1-1, with D possibly matching TRBD1 (6 bases). The V gene's germline CDR1 is SGDLS and CDR2 YYNGEE. V lost 3 bases and J 1 base, leaving 10 bases between the germline ends. The CDR3 is 14 amino acids. This chain's CDR3 is CASSEQQGNTEAFF. In DNA form, the CDR3 reads TGTGCCAGCAGCGAACAACAGGGGAACACTGAAGCTTTCTTT.

J is TRBJ1-1 and V is TRBV18; D gene uncertain. This CDR3 contains 15 residues. V lost 3 bases, J lost 4 bases, and 15 bases lay in between. Germline CDR1 reads KGHSH; CDR2 reads LQKENI. CDR3 bases: TGTGCCAGCTCACCCCCCGGGAGTTACTTCACTGAAGCTTTCTTT. The encoded protein is CASSPPGSYFTEAFF.

The chain couples TRBV5-1 to TRBJ2-4; tentative D call: TRBD2 (5 bases). The CDR3 runs to 16 residues. V was clipped by 2 bases and J by 1 base, with 13 bases between them. Germline V gene data show CDR1 as SGHRS and CDR2 as YFSETQ. The CDR3 DNA reads TGCGCCAGCAGCTTAGAGACCCGAGGGGCCAAAAACATTCAGTACTTC. It is translated as CASSLETRGAKNIQYF.

The chain joins TRBV25-1 to TRBJ1-1; D gene uncertain. The V end was cut by 3 bases, the J end by 3 bases, with 11 bases between. Germline loops: CDR1 MGHDK, CDR2 SYGVNS. CDR3 length equals 14 residues. This CDR3 reads CASSDPRADTEAFF. DNA of the CDR3: TGTGCCAGCAGTGACCCGAGGGCGGACACTGAAGCTTTCTTT.

In this sample, this clone turned up many times. The J gene is TRBJ2-1, the V gene TRBV7-2; 10 nucleotides line up with TRBD2. J was trimmed by 8 bases and V by 3 bases; bases with no gene match: 7. Germline V gene sequence: CDR1 SGHTA, CDR2 FQGNSA. CDR3 length equals 15 residues. The CDR3 loop reads CASSLRASGSYEQFF. The CDR3 DNA reads as TGTGCCAGCAGCTTGCGGGCTAGCGGGAGCTATGAGCAGTTCTTC.

CDR3 nucleotides: TGTGCCAGCAGCTCGAGGACGGGACTAGCGTCTGAAGGGCCAGATACGCAGTATTTT. It encodes CASSSRTGLASEGPDTQYF. The chain combines TRBV7-8 with TRBJ2-3; 10 bases line up with TRBD2. Germline V gives CDR1 SGHVS, CDR2 FQNEAQ. The V gene end was trimmed by 4 bases and the J gene end by 4 bases; junction bases not matched to a gene: 17. CDR3 length: 19 amino acids.

The rearrangement links TRBV5-1 to TRBJ1-2; 8 bases map to TRBD1. The CDR3 has 15 residues. The V segment lost 0 bases and the J segment 6 bases; nucleotides outside the gene matches: 7. Germline-derived CDR1 and CDR2 are SGHRS and YFSETQ. The CDR3 bases are TGCGCCAGCAGCTTGGAAGGACAGGGTACCGATGGCTACACCTTC. Translating it yields CASSLEGQGTDGYTF. Complete variable domain (other parts from reference TRBV5-1 and TRBJ1-2): KAGVTQTPRYLIKTRGQQVTLSCSPISGHRSVSWYQQTPGQGLQFLFEYFSETQRNKGNFPGRFSGRQFSNSRSEMNVSTLELGDSALYLCASSLEGQGTDGYTFGSGTRLTVV.

The rearrangement links TRBV30 to TRBJ1-1; D gene uncertain. The V gene's germline CDR1 is GTSNPN and CDR2 SVGIG (reference sequence). V lost 0 bases to trimming and J lost 3 bases, with 8 bases between them. This CDR3 region has 13 residues. DNA of the CDR3: TGTGCCTGGAGTGTACTGAGGGACACTGAAGCTTTCTTT. It yields the protein CAWSVLRDTEAFF.

CDR3 sequence: CASNTRGRGYTF. The CDR3, as DNA: TGTGCCAGCAATACCAGGGGGCGGGGCTACACCTTC. The gene calls are TRBV28 and TRBJ1-2, with 8 bases identical to TRBD1. Per germline, CDR1 MDHEN and CDR2 SYDVKM. Trimming cost V 7 bases and J 8 bases; bases outside gene matches: 6. The CDR3 length is 12 residues.

In its sample, this clone was seen a few times. This chain joins TRBV20-1 and TRBJ2-2, with 11 bases that match TRBD2. The CDR3 spans 17 residues. The V segment lost 3 bases and the J segment 1 base; nucleotides outside the gene matches: 7. CDR1 DFQATT and CDR2 SNEGSKA come from the germline V gene (reference sequence). CDR3 in DNA: TGCAGTGCTAGTTCTAGCGGGAGGAAGGGGAACACCGGGGAGCTGTTTTTT. Translated, it gives CSASSSGRKGNTGELFF.

The rearrangement uses TRBV28 and TRBJ1-4; unclear D gene. V dropped 7 bases and J dropped 3 bases, with 9 bases sitting between them. The CDR3 sequence is 13 residues long. Germline loops: CDR1 MDHEN, CDR2 SYDVKM. DNA of the CDR3: TGTGCCAGCAATGGCAGGCCTAATGAAAAACTGTTTTTT. Translating gives CASNGRPNEKLFF.